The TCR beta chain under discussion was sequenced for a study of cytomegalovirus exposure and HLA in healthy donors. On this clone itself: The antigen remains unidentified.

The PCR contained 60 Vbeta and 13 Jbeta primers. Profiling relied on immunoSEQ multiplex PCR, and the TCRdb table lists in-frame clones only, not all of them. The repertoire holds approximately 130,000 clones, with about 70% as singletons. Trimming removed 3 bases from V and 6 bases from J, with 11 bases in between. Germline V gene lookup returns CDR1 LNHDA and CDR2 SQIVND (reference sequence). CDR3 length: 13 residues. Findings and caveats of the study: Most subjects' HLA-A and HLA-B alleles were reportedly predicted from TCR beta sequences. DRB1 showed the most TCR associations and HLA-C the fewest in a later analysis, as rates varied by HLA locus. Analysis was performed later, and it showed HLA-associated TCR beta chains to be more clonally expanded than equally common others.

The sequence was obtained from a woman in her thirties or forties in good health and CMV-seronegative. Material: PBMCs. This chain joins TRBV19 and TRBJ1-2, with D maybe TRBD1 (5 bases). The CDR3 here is CASSIGRAHGYTF. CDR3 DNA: TGTGCCAGTAGTATTGGCAGGGCACATGGCTACACCTTC.